Presented here are 5 T cell receptor beta chains from one specimen sequenced in a study of shared clonotypes between healthy human individuals. Clones were sequenced by immunoSEQ multiplex PCR, and TCRdb holds only the in-frame ones, with some missing. The data contain about 2 million clones, about 95% of them singletons. Positive CCR7 selection of CD45RO-negative cells yielded the naive CD8 cells, and terminally differentiated effector memory CD45RA+ cells were excluded. Sequencing was carried out using naive CD8+ T cells sorted from blood. Receptors were obtained from a man younger than 35 in good health.

The V gene is TRBV7-9, the J gene TRBJ1-2, with D possibly matching TRBD1 (6 bases). V lost 4 bases and J 7 bases, leaving 16 bases between the germline ends. The CDR3 spans 14 residues. Germline CDR1 and CDR2: SEHNR and FQNEAQ (reference sequence). This CDR3 is CASSSGPTGRGYTF. CDR3 coding DNA: TGTGCCAGCAGCTCGGGTCCGACAGGTCGTGGCTACACCTTC.

CDR3 sequence (DNA): TGTGCCAGCAGTGGCCGGGACGCCCTAAACTATGGCTACACCTTC. It translates to CASSGRDALNYGYTF. This chain connects TRBV6-6 to TRBJ1-2; a weak D match, TRBD1 (5 bases). Germline assignment: CDR1 MNHNY and CDR2 SVGAGI (reference sequence). This CDR3 is 15 amino acids long. Trimming removed 5 bases at V and 2 bases at J, with 15 bases between.

This rearrangement joins TRBV30 to TRBJ1-2, with 7 nucleotides matching TRBD1. The CDR3 loop spans 14 amino acids. J lost 8 bases, V lost 1 base, and 10 bases had no gene match. The germline V gene has CDR1 GTSNPN and CDR2 SVGIG (reference sequence). The CDR3 loop reads CAWSDIPGGAGYTF. In nucleotides, the CDR3 is TGTGCCTGGAGTGACATACCAGGGGGGGCCGGCTACACCTTC.

With respect to this clone: The sample has other DNA sequences that encode this CDR3 too. The V and J genes are TRBV13 and TRBJ1-2; no clear D gene. This CDR3 is built from 12 residues. CDR1 is PRHDT, CDR2 FYEKMQ, per germline (reference sequence). Trimming pared 5 bases from V and 4 bases from J, leaving 8 bases between. The CDR3 region has the DNA TGTGCCAGCAGCCCCCAAACCTATGGCTACACCTTC. This encodes CASSPQTYGYTF.

The chain carries TRBV7-3 and TRBJ2-7; 8 bases are a match to TRBD2. The CDR3 sequence is 13 residues long. Germline V CDR1 and CDR2: SGHTA, FQGTGA. Trimming cost V 4 bases and J 6 bases; bases outside gene matches: 5. The CDR3 protein is CASSSGTSSEQYF. CDR3 DNA: TGTGCCAGCAGCTCCGGGACTAGTTCCGAGCAGTACTTC.